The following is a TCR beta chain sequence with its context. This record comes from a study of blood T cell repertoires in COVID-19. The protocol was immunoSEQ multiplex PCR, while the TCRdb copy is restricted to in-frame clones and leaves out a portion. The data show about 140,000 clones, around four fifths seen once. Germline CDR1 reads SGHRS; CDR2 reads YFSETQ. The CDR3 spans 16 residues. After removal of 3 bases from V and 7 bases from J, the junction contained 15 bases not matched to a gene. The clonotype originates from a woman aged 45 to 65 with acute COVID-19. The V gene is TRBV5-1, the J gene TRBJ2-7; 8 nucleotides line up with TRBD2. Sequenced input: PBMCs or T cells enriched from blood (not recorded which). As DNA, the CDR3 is TGCGCCAGCAGCTCGGCCCCGGGGACTAGTCAGGAAGAGCAGTACTTC. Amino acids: CASSSAPGTSQEEQYF.